Below are 18 T cell receptor beta chains sequenced from a single sample in a study of cytomegalovirus exposure and HLA in healthy donors. This PCR relied on a set of 60 Vbeta primers and 13 Jbeta primers. The repertoire was sequenced with immunoSEQ multiplex PCR; TCRdb's copy has only in-frame clones and lacks some. The table lists 200,000 or so clones, 70% to 80% of them singletons, with less than 4.5% in the top ten. The sequenced sample consisted of PBMCs. All receptors come from a male donor in good health and CMV-seronegative.

This clone has just one count. This chain links TRBV2 with TRBJ1-1, with 9 bases fitting TRBD1. This CDR3 spans 15 amino acids. CDR1 is SNHLY and CDR2 is FYNNEI in the germline V gene. Germline trimming cut 1 base from V and 7 bases from J; bases unmatched to any gene: 7. CDR3 nucleotides: TGTGCCAGCAGTGAAGAAGGACTGGGACAGGGTGAAGCTTTCTTT. Its protein product is CASSEEGLGQGEAFF. Variable domain in full (rest from reference TRBV2 and TRBJ1-1): EPEVTQTPSHQVTQMGQEVILRCVPISNHLYFYWYRQILGQKVEFLVSFYNNEISEKSEIFDDQFSVERPDGSNFTLKIRSTKLEDSAMYFCASSEEGLGQGEAFFGQGTRLTVV.

The chain has TRBV13 and TRBJ2-1; 7 positions match TRBD2. The CDR3 loop spans 16 amino acids. In germline, CDR1 is PRHDT, CDR2 FYEKMQ (reference sequence). J lost 7 bases, V lost 7 bases, and 16 bases had no gene match. CDR3 bases: TGTGCCAGCAACCAATTTGGGAGGGGAGCAGGGAATGAGCAGTTCTTC. Translating gives CASNQFGRGAGNEQFF. Full variable domain (rest looked up from reference TRBV13 and TRBJ2-1): AAGVIQSPRHLIKEKRETATLKCYPIPRHDTVYWYQQGPGQDPQFLISFYEKMQSDKGSIPDRFSAQQFSDYHSELNMSSLELGDSALYFCASNQFGRGAGNEQFFGPGTRLTVL.

This clone is a singleton in its sample. The gene calls are TRBV29-1 and TRBJ2-7, with a possible D match to TRBD2 (6 bases). Germline V gene lookup returns CDR1 SQVTM and CDR2 ANQGSEA. Trimming shortened V by 7 bases and J by 2 bases, and 18 bases separated the two germline ends. The CDR3 length is 14 residues. The CDR3 loop reads CSAFIGDLTYEQYF. As DNA, the CDR3 is TGCAGCGCGTTTATAGGGGACTTAACCTACGAGCAGTACTTC.

This chain connects TRBV28 to TRBJ2-1, with unresolved D. V dropped 1 base and J dropped 9 bases, with 4 bases sitting between them. Germline CDR1 and CDR2: MDHEN and SYDVKM. The CDR3 runs to 11 residues. Here the CDR3 DNA reads TGTGCCAGCAGTTTATTCGTTGAGCAGTTCTTC. Translating it yields CASSLFVEQFF. Drawing the rest from reference TRBV28 and TRBJ2-1, the complete variable domain is DVKVTQSSRYLVKRTGEKVFLECVQDMDHENMFWYRQDPGLGLRLIYFSYDVKMKEKGDIPEGYSVSREKKERFSLILESASTNQTSMYLCASSLFVEQFFGPGTRLTVL.

The CDR3 is CASSPFYTGELFF. The CDR3, as DNA: TGTGCCAGCAGCCCTTTTTACACCGGGGAGCTGTTTTTT. The V and J genes are TRBV7-3 and TRBJ2-2; no clear D gene. CDR1 and CDR2 from the germline V gene are SGHTA and FQGTGA. This CDR3 has 13 amino acids. V was shortened by 5 bases and J by 3 bases, with 7 bases between the two germline ends.

CDR3 region: CASSSGTGITYEQYF. The CDR3 bases are TGCGCCAGCAGTTCGGGTACAGGGATTACCTACGAGCAGTACTTC. The J gene is TRBJ2-7, the V gene TRBV5-1; D perhaps matches TRBD1 (6 bases). This CDR3 spans 15 amino acids. CDR1 SGHRS and CDR2 YFSETQ come from the germline V gene. V was shortened by 5 bases and J by 2 bases, with 17 bases between the two germline ends.

This clone was observed a handful of times. This chain joins TRBV5-4 and TRBJ2-2; 11 bases match TRBD2. This CDR3 region has 15 residues. Trimming took 3 bases from V and 6 from J; bases not matched to a gene: 4. Germline CDR1 is SGHNT and CDR2 is YYREEE (reference sequence). The CDR3 sequence: CASSSIAGGAGELFF. In DNA form, the CDR3 reads TGTGCCAGCAGCTCGATAGCGGGGGGGGCCGGGGAGCTGTTTTTT.

The chain recombines TRBV7-6 with TRBJ1-3; D call uncertain. The CDR3 is 12 amino acids. The V gene lost 5 bases and the J gene lost 6 bases, with 8 bases spanning the gap. The V gene's germline CDR1 is SGHVS and CDR2 FNYEAQ. The chain's CDR3 is CASSHRENTIYF. The CDR3 region has the DNA TGTGCCAGCAGCCACCGGGAAAACACCATATATTTT. The variable domain in full, with the rest retrieved from reference TRBV7-6 and TRBJ1-3, is GAGVSQSPRYKVTKRGQDVALRCDPISGHVSLYWYRQALGQGPEFLTYFNYEAQQDKSGLPNDRFSAERPEGSISTLTIQRTEQRDSAMYRCASSHRENTIYFGEGSWLTVV.

J is TRBJ2-5 and V is TRBV10-1, with D possibly being TRBD2 (5 bases). Germline V gene data show CDR1 as WNHNN and CDR2 as SYGVQD (reference sequence). The CDR3 consists of 15 residues. The ends were cut back, 7 bases at V and 1 base at J, with 16 bases in the middle. The CDR3 sequence: CASTGLAFSQETQYF. The CDR3 coding sequence is TGCGCCAGCACAGGCCTAGCCTTTTCCCAAGAGACCCAGTACTTC.

This clone was counted only a few times. The chain combines TRBV18 with TRBJ1-1; D is unclear. The V gene lost 6 bases and the J gene lost 5 bases, with 16 bases spanning the gap. The CDR3 runs 14 residues. CDR1 KGHSH and CDR2 LQKENI come from the germline V gene. CDR3 in amino acids: CASSPRSGRTEAFF. The DNA of the CDR3 is TGTGCCAGCTCCCCCCGGTCGGGGAGGACTGAAGCTTTCTTT.

This chain links TRBV9 with TRBJ2-7, with 9 bases aligning to TRBD2. CDR1 is SGDLS, CDR2 YYNGEE, per germline. After removal of 3 bases from V and 4 bases from J, the junction contained 8 bases not matched to a gene. The length of the CDR3 is 15 residues. This chain's CDR3 is CASSEGAGGSYEQYF. CDR3 nucleotide sequence: TGTGCCAGCAGCGAAGGAGCGGGGGGTAGTTACGAGCAGTACTTC. The complete variable domain, with remaining parts taken from reference TRBV9 and TRBJ2-7, reads DSGVTQTPKHLITATGQRVTLRCSPRSGDLSVYWYQQSLDQGLQFLIQYYNGEERAKGNILERFSAQQFPDLHSELNLSSLELGDSALYFCASSEGAGGSYEQYFGPGTRLTVT.

This sequence joins TRBV29-1 and TRBJ2-2; D is uncertain. Deletions cut 1 base from V and 6 bases from J, with 12 bases between. Germline V gene data show CDR1 as SQVTM and CDR2 as ANQGSEA. The CDR3 runs to 14 residues. This CDR3 is CSVEGAGYAGELFF. The CDR3 DNA sequence: TGCAGCGTTGAAGGGGCAGGTTACGCCGGGGAGCTGTTTTTT.

The V gene is TRBV11-2, the J gene TRBJ2-5; no clear D. V dropped 1 base and J dropped 1 base, with 7 bases sitting between them. Germline V gene lookup returns CDR1 SGHAT and CDR2 FQNNGV. This CDR3 contains 14 residues. The CDR3 DNA sequence: TGTGCCAGCAGCTTAGGAGCTACCCAAGAGACCCAGTACTTC. Protein product: CASSLGATQETQYF. Full variable domain (outside the CDR3, taken from reference TRBV11-2 and TRBJ2-5): EAGVAQSPRYKIIEKRQSVAFWCNPISGHATLYWYQQILGQGPKLLIQFQNNGVVDDSQLPKDRFSAERLKGVDSTLKIQPAKLEDSAVYLCASSLGATQETQYFGPGTRLLVL.

This clone has a handful of counts. This specimen includes other DNA sequences encoding the same CDR3. V is TRBV6-1 and J is TRBJ2-7; the D gene is possibly TRBD2 (5 bases). The V gene's germline CDR1 is MNHNS and CDR2 SASEGT. This CDR3 is 15 amino acids long. Trimming shortened V by 1 base and J by 1 base, and 11 bases separated the two germline ends. The CDR3 DNA follows: TGTGCCAGCAGTGAAGGGCTAGCCGGTTCCTACGAGCAGTACTTC. This translates into CASSEGLAGSYEQYF.

In this sample, this clone turned up once. This chain links TRBV18 with TRBJ2-1, with a tentative D call TRBD2 (6 bases). Trimming left V 3 bases short and J 8 bases short, with 11 bases between. The CDR3 is 13 amino acids. Germline V gives CDR1 KGHSH, CDR2 LQKENI. The CDR3 loop reads CASSPQRGDEQFF. The CDR3 DNA sequence: TGTGCCAGCTCACCTCAACGCGGGGATGAGCAGTTCTTC.

The CDR3 spells CASSYSSGSRIGELFF. The CDR3 DNA is TGTGCCAGCAGTTATTCTAGCGGGAGTCGAATCGGGGAGCTGTTTTTT. V and J are TRBV6-5 and TRBJ2-2, with 10 bases lining up with TRBD2. From germline, CDR1 is MNHEY and CDR2 SVGAGI. V lost 3 bases to trimming and J lost 7 bases; unmatched junction nucleotides: 8. This CDR3 comprises 16 residues.

This chain uses TRBV19 with TRBJ2-1, with TRBD2 matching over 11 bases. V dropped 5 bases and J dropped 8; count of bases not matched to a gene: 8. There are 15 residues in the CDR3. Looked up from germline, CDR1 is LNHDA and CDR2 is SQIVND (reference sequence). CDR3 loop: CASSRLAGKGDEQFF. The CDR3 region has the DNA TGTGCCAGTAGTCGACTAGCGGGAAAGGGCGATGAGCAGTTCTTC.

The J gene is TRBJ2-5, the V gene TRBV19, with 12 bases aligning to TRBD2. Near its end, the DNA agrees better with TRBJ2-7, so the J call may be wrong. CDR1 is LNHDA, CDR2 SQIVND, per germline (reference sequence). CDR3 length equals 15 residues. The CDR3 region has the DNA TGTGCCAGTAGTATACTACTAGCGGGAGGCTACGAGCAGTACTTC. Translated, it gives CASSILLAGGYEQYF.